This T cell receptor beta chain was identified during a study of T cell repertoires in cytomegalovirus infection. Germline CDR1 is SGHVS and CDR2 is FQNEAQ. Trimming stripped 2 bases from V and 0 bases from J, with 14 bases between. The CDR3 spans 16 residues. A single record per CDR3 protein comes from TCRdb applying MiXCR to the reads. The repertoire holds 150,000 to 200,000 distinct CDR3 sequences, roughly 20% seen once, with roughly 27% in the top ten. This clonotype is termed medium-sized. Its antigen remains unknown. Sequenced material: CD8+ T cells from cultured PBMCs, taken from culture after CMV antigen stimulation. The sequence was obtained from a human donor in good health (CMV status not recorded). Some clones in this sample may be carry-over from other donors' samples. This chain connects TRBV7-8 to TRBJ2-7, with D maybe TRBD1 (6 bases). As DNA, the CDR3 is TGTGCCAGCAGCTTAACCGCAGGGGATCTCTCCTACGAGCAGTACTTC. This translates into CASSLTAGDLSYEQYF.